Listed here are 21 T cell receptor beta chains from one sample, sequenced in a study of shared clonotypes between healthy human individuals. The table came from immunoSEQ multiplex PCR; TCRdb's copy has only in-frame clones and leaves some out. This table holds approximately 320,000 clones, 80% to 90% found once. Input material: memory CD8+ T cells sorted from blood. Regarding subset: CD45RO+ cells pooled with CCR7-negative TemRA cells. Receptors were obtained from a young man in good health.

The chain joins TRBV10-1 to TRBJ1-1; no clear D gene. This CDR3 comprises 15 residues. Trimming left V 0 bases short and J 3 bases short, with 11 bases between. Germline CDR1 WNHNN, CDR2 SYGVQD (reference sequence). Here the CDR3 reads CASSESEGPYTEAFF. The CDR3 nucleotides read TGCGCCAGCAGTGAGTCGGAAGGGCCCTACACTGAAGCTTTCTTT.

This clone was found many times. The chain couples TRBV6-5 to TRBJ1-2; D not certain. V was shortened by 4 bases and J by 3 bases, with 9 bases between the two germline ends. The CDR3 length is 13 residues. Germline V gives CDR1 MNHEY, CDR2 SVGAGI. The CDR3 DNA reads TGTGCCAGCAGTTCCACTCTGTACTATGGCTACACCTTC. Translating it yields CASSSTLYYGYTF.

This clone was seen at least ten times. The chain combines TRBV12-1 with TRBJ1-1; whether TRBD1, the table's D call, matches the DNA was not checked. TRBV12-1 is a recognized pseudogene. The CDR3 totals 15 residues. The CDR3: CASSAEQGWNTEAFF. The CDR3 DNA reads TGTGCCAGCAGCGCTGAACAGGGTTGGAACACTGAAGCTTTCTTT.

The chain employs TRBV30 and TRBJ2-3; unclear D gene. V was clipped by 5 bases and J by 3 bases, with 9 bases between them. This CDR3 has 12 amino acids. Germline loops: CDR1 GTSNPN, CDR2 SVGIG (reference sequence). Here the CDR3 reads CAWEQSTDTQYF. The DNA for the CDR3 is TGTGCCTGGGAGCAGTCAACAGATACGCAGTATTTT. Combining the CDR3 with reference TRBV30 and TRBJ2-3 gives the whole variable domain SQTIHQWPATLVQPVGSPLSLECTVEGTSNPNLYWYRQAAGRGLQLLFYSVGIGQISSEVPQNLSASRPQDRQFILSSKKLLLSDSGFYLCAWEQSTDTQYFGPGTRLTVL.

The chain uses TRBV2 and TRBJ2-7, with 10 bases that match TRBD2. Germline V gene sequence: CDR1 SNHLY, CDR2 FYNNEI. The CDR3 covers 16 residues. V gave up 1 base and J gave up 6 bases; unmatched junction bases: 9. CDR3 DNA: TGTGCCAGCAGTGAAGGGCTAGCGGGGGTATCTTGCGAGCAGTACTTC. Translated: CASSEGLAGVSCEQYF.

The V and J genes are TRBV7-9 and TRBJ1-6, with D possibly TRBD1 on 5 matching bases. Germline assignment: CDR1 SEHNR and CDR2 FQNEAQ (reference sequence). The CDR3 contains 14 residues. With 6 bases removed from V and 9 bases from J, the gap between germline ends came to 15 bases. CDR3 nucleotides: TGTGCCAGCAGTGAGGCAGGGATGGCTTCACCCCTCCACTTT. Its translation: CASSEAGMASPLHF.

This sequence joins TRBV27 and TRBJ2-7; TRBD2 might be the D (6 bases). Between the trimmed V and J ends, which lost 6 bases and 0 bases, there was a span of 12 bases. This CDR3 comprises 14 residues. Germline V lookup: CDR1 MNHEY, CDR2 SMNVEV (reference sequence). The CDR3 nucleotides are TGTGCCAGCAGGGGCCTAGCGAGCTCCTACGAGCAGTACTTC. Its protein product is CASRGLASSYEQYF.

CDR3 sequence: CACYPGTANTEAFF. CDR3 coding DNA: TGTGCCTGTTATCCCGGGACCGCCAACACTGAAGCTTTCTTT. The chain couples TRBV30 to TRBJ1-1, with D tentatively TRBD1 (5 bases). The CDR3 loop spans 14 amino acids. Trimming removed 6 bases from V and 2 bases from J, with 16 bases in between. Germline V CDR1 and CDR2: GTSNPN, SVGIG (reference sequence).

CDR3 DNA sequence: TGTGCCAGCAGTTGGACACCTCTTGGCGAGCAGTACTTC. It translates to CASSWTPLGEQYF. The rearrangement uses TRBV6-1 and TRBJ2-7; D possibly corresponds to TRBD1 (5 bases). V shed 5 bases and J shed 6 bases, with 14 bases lying between them. CDR3 length: 13 residues. CDR1 and CDR2 from the germline V gene are MNHNS and SASEGT.

This clone was counted between two and nine times. This chain uses TRBV7-8 with TRBJ1-4; no definite D call. The CDR3 totals 14 residues. The germline V and J ends were trimmed by 5 bases and 6 bases, with 13 bases remaining between them. Germline lookup yields CDR1 SGHVS and CDR2 FQNEAQ. The CDR3 DNA follows: TGTGCCAGCAGCCCCGTTGAGGGAGATGAAAAACTGTTTTTT. This gives the protein CASSPVEGDEKLFF.

V gene TRBV7-2 combines with J gene TRBJ2-1, with D hard to call. Trimming left V 5 bases short and J 1 base short, with 9 bases between. Germline V gene data show CDR1 as SGHTA and CDR2 as FQGNSA. CDR3 size: 14 residues. In nucleotides, the CDR3 is TGTGCCAGCAGCCAGTACGTATCCTACAATGAGCAGTTCTTC. Encoded protein: CASSQYVSYNEQFF. The full variable domain, completed using reference TRBV7-2 and TRBJ2-1, is GAGVSQSPSNKVTEKGKDVELRCDPISGHTALYWYRQSLGQGLEFLIYFQGNSAPDKSGLPSDRFSAERTGGSVSTLTIQRTQQEDSAVYLCASSQYVSYNEQFFGPGTRLTVL.

The chain carries TRBV11-2 and TRBJ2-3; D is uncertain. The CDR3 length is 13 residues. Per the germline V gene, CDR1 is SGHAT and CDR2 is FQNNGV. V lost 5 bases to trimming and J lost 0 bases, with 6 bases between them. CDR3 sequence reads: CASSAYSTDTQYF. The CDR3 coding sequence is TGTGCCAGCAGCGCATATAGCACAGATACGCAGTATTTT.

The rearrangement uses TRBV11-2 and TRBJ2-5, with D possibly TRBD2 on 5 matching bases. This CDR3 is built from 15 residues. V was trimmed by 8 bases and J by 4 bases, leaving 20 bases between them. CDR1 and CDR2 from the germline V gene are SGHAT and FQNNGV. The CDR3 sequence: CASGLSGGRAETQYF. In nucleotides, the CDR3 is TGTGCCAGCGGACTCTCTGGTGGGAGAGCAGAGACCCAGTACTTC.

The chain has TRBV5-1 and TRBJ2-7, with D perhaps matching TRBD2 (5 bases). From germline, CDR1 is SGHRS and CDR2 YFSETQ. Trimming left V 6 bases short and J 2 bases short, with 9 bases between. This CDR3 comprises 12 residues. CDR3 sequence: CASMGGPYEQYF. CDR3 nucleotide sequence: TGCGCCAGCATGGGCGGGCCCTACGAGCAGTACTTC.

The chain links TRBV27 to TRBJ2-1; the match to TRBD2 covers 9 bases. Germline CDR1 reads MNHEY; CDR2 reads SMNVEV (reference sequence). V dropped 6 bases and J dropped 3; count of bases not matched to a gene: 0. This CDR3 has 13 residues. The CDR3 DNA is TGTGCCAGCAGGACTAGCGGCTACAATGAGCAGTTCTTC. It yields the protein CASRTSGYNEQFF.

The rearrangement joins TRBV5-6 to TRBJ1-1; no definite D call. V was shortened by 1 base and J by 4 bases, with 11 bases between the two germline ends. Germline-derived CDR1 and CDR2 are SGHDT and YYEEEE. This CDR3 has 14 amino acids. DNA for the CDR3: TGTGCCAGCAGCTTGCAAACGGGAACCACTGAAGCTTTCTTT. As protein: CASSLQTGTTEAFF.

This clone was seen only once. The rearrangement uses TRBV4-1 and TRBJ2-4; the D gene is possibly TRBD1 (5 bases). Germline V gives CDR1 MGHRA, CDR2 YSYEKL. V was cut by 4 bases and J by 0 bases, with 13 bases left in between. The CDR3 spans 16 residues. CDR3 region: CASSPDETVAKNIQYF. In DNA, the CDR3 is TGCGCCAGCAGCCCGGACGAGACAGTAGCCAAAAACATTCAGTACTTC.

This chain links TRBV27 with TRBJ1-5, with D unclear. The CDR3 loop spans 15 amino acids. The V gene's germline CDR1 is MNHEY and CDR2 SMNVEV (reference sequence). V was cut by 6 bases and J by 0 bases, with 12 bases left in between. CDR3 sequence: CASSPMGFSNQPQHF. The CDR3 DNA reads TGTGCCAGCAGCCCTATGGGCTTTAGCAATCAGCCCCAGCATTTT.

The chain recombines TRBV6-5 with TRBJ2-7; possibly TRBD2 for D (5 bases). V lost 6 bases, J lost 2 bases, and 11 bases lay in between. Germline CDR1 is MNHEY and CDR2 is SVGAGI. The length of the CDR3 is 13 residues. CDR3 loop: CASRDSRTYEQYF. The DNA for the CDR3 is TGTGCCAGCAGGGACTCAAGGACCTACGAGCAGTACTTC.

The chain uses TRBV28 and TRBJ1-3; the match to TRBD1 covers 9 bases. CDR1 MDHEN and CDR2 SYDVKM come from the germline V gene. The CDR3 covers 16 residues. V trimming: 4 bases; J trimming: 3 bases; junction bases outside the gene matches: 7. The CDR3 bases are TGTGCCAGCAGTTCCGTGGACAGGGGATTTGGAAACACCATATATTTT. This gives the protein CASSSVDRGFGNTIYF.

This clone came up a few times. The CDR3 nucleotides are TGTGCCAGCAGCCCGACAATACACGAGCAGTACTTC. It specifies CASSPTIHEQYF. This chain links TRBV11-2 with TRBJ2-7; unclear D gene. CDR3 length: 12 residues. Trimming took off 5 bases at V and 5 bases at J, with 10 bases between the two ends. In germline, CDR1 is SGHAT, CDR2 FQNNGV. Full variable domain (outside the CDR3, taken from reference TRBV11-2 and TRBJ2-7): EAGVAQSPRYKIIEKRQSVAFWCNPISGHATLYWYQQILGQGPKLLIQFQNNGVVDDSQLPKDRFSAERLKGVDSTLKIQPAKLEDSAVYLCASSPTIHEQYFGPGTRLTVT.